This entry describes one T cell receptor beta chain. Its target is unknown. The data stem from a study of persistence of HIV-infected CD4 T cells. The CDR3 is 15 residues long. Looked up from germline, CDR1 is SGHRS and CDR2 is YFSETQ. J was trimmed by 4 bases and V by 5 bases; bases with no gene match: 9. Lysates of CMV-infected fibroblasts at 10 ug/mL stimulated these cells. Sorted nonresponding memory CD4+ T cells were CD40L-negative, CD69-negative, CD45RO-high. Sequencing used immunoSEQ version 4 in survey mode. The assay was immunoSEQ multiplex PCR, and TCRdb's table has in-frame clones only and misses some. Seen here are 40,000 to 55,000 clones, more than 60% observed once, and the top ten hold about 3%.

The genes are TRBV5-1 and TRBJ1-5, with 7 bases lining up with TRBD1. This material consisted of CD4+ T cells sorted from PBMCs after roughly 18-hour stimulation, taken from a patient who received antiretroviral therapy. The receptor was derived from an adult man with HIV who was CMV-seropositive. CDR3 in DNA: TGCGCCAGCAGTCGAACAGGGGACCCAAATCAGCCCCAGCATTTT. It yields the protein CASSRTGDPNQPQHF.